The 23 T cell receptor beta chains listed next were all sequenced from one sample in a study of blood T cell repertoires in COVID-19. Sequencing was performed with immunoSEQ multiplex PCR; in TCRdb, only in-frame clones are kept and a portion is missing. Among fewer than 250,000 clones listed, around 80% were seen once. The specimen was peripheral blood. These receptors all come from a woman of 80 years or more with COVID-19, enrolled during active disease.

The sample holds a few counts of this clone. The identical CDR3 is also encoded by other nucleotide sequences in the sample. V and J are TRBV3-1 (or the pseudogene TRBV3-2) and TRBJ1-1; the match to TRBD1 covers 9 bases. V shed 4 bases and J 5 bases; nucleotides not matched to a gene: 5. Germline values: CDR1 LGHDT, CDR2 YNNKEL (reference sequence). This CDR3 comprises 14 residues. In nucleotides, the CDR3 is TGTGCCAGCAGCCCCTTAGGACAGGGGACTGAAGCTTTCTTT. Translating it yields CASSPLGQGTEAFF.

This chain uses TRBV3-1 (or the pseudogene TRBV3-2) with TRBJ2-3; 7 nucleotides agree with TRBD2. Trimming at V came to 1 base and at J to 1 base, leaving 5 bases not matched to a gene. The CDR3 sequence is 16 residues long. Germline lookup yields CDR1 LGHDT and CDR2 YNNKEL (reference sequence). The CDR3 bases are TGTGCCAGCAGCCAAGCGGGGGGACTGGGCACAGATACGCAGTATTTT. Its translation is CASSQAGGLGTDTQYF.

The J gene is TRBJ1-1, the V gene TRBV7-2, with 10 bases fitting TRBD1. This CDR3 has 14 residues. Germline V gene lookup returns CDR1 SGHTA and CDR2 FQGNSA. The junction had 2 bases not matched to a gene; V was cut back by 4 bases and J by 3 bases. The CDR3 is CASSWGQGYTEAFF. The CDR3 DNA is TGTGCCAGCAGCTGGGGACAGGGGTACACTGAAGCTTTCTTT. Full variable domain (missing parts from reference TRBV7-2 and TRBJ1-1): GAGVSQSPSNKVTEKGKDVELRCDPISGHTALYWYRQSLGQGLEFLIYFQGNSAPDKSGLPSDRFSAERTGGSVSTLTIQRTQQEDSAVYLCASSWGQGYTEAFFGQGTRLTVV.

The chain uses TRBV7-9 and TRBJ1-2; D may be TRBD1 (6 bases). The CDR3 length is 14 residues. V lost 5 bases to trimming and J lost 11 bases, with 21 bases between them. Germline V gene data show CDR1 as SEHNR and CDR2 as FQNEAQ (reference sequence). For the CDR3, the DNA is TGTGCCAGCAGCCACCTTCCGCCAGGGGAACGTTACACCTTC. Amino acid sequence: CASSHLPPGERYTF.

This sequence joins TRBV7-9 and TRBJ1-4; no clear D. The germline V gene has CDR1 SEHNR and CDR2 FQNEAQ (reference sequence). This CDR3 contains 13 residues. Deletions cut 3 bases from V and 6 bases from J, with 8 bases between. This CDR3 reads CASSLVLYEKLFF. The CDR3 nucleotides are TGTGCCAGCAGCTTGGTACTATATGAAAAACTGTTTTTT.

A remark on this clone: One end of the junction is discordant with germline, which a read error may explain. V usage is TRBV7-7 and J usage is TRBJ2-2; tentatively, D is TRBD2 (6 bases). Germline V lookup: CDR1 SSHAT, CDR2 FNYEAQ (reference sequence). The CDR3 loop spans 14 amino acids. CDR3 coding DNA: TGTGCTAGCATGTACCGTCGGGGGATCGGGGAGCTGTTTTTT. Protein: CASMYRRGIGELFF. The entire variable domain, with the rest obtained from reference TRBV7-7 and TRBJ2-2, is as follows: GAGVSQSPRYKVTKRGQDVTLRCDPISSHATLYWYQQALGQGPEFLTYFNYEAQPDKSGLPSDRFSAERPEGSISTLTIQRTEQRDSAMYRCASMYRRGIGELFFGEGSRLTVL.

The chain is built from TRBV4-2 and TRBJ2-3; D perhaps matches TRBD1 (6 bases). The CDR3 totals 17 residues. Deletions cut 1 base from V and 4 bases from J, with 18 bases between. Germline loops: CDR1 LGHNA, CDR2 YNFKEQ. CDR3 sequence: CASSQAPLGAGSDTQYF. In DNA form, the CDR3 reads TGTGCCAGCAGCCAAGCCCCGCTGGGGGCAGGGTCAGATACGCAGTATTTT.

The V call is TRBV27, the J call TRBJ1-1, with 7 positions matching TRBD1. Germline CDR1 is MNHEY and CDR2 is SMNVEV (reference sequence). V lost 7 bases, J lost 1 base, and 9 bases stayed unmatched. The CDR3 runs to 15 residues. CDR3 region: CASNPLGQTNTEAFF. CDR3 nucleotides: TGTGCCAGCAATCCACTGGGACAGACGAACACTGAAGCTTTCTTT.

The chain has TRBV5-6 and TRBJ1-2; 9 bases agree with TRBD1. The ends lost 2 bases at V and 8 bases at J; junction bases unmatched: 4. The V gene's germline CDR1 is SGHDT and CDR2 YYEEEE. The CDR3 covers 13 residues. The CDR3 sequence is CASSLQGARGYTF. DNA for the CDR3: TGTGCCAGCAGCTTACAGGGGGCACGGGGCTACACCTTC.

To note about this clone: One junction end does not reproduce the germline sequence, and a read error may be involved. The chain carries TRBV27 and TRBJ1-3; TRBD1 matches 8 bases. The CDR3 sequence is 13 residues long. The germline V gene encodes CDR1 MNHEY and CDR2 SMNVEV (reference sequence). The chain's CDR3 is CASRTGFGSTIYF. Written as DNA, the CDR3 is TGTGCCAGTAGGACAGGGTTTGGAAGCACCATATATTTT.

This chain links TRBV7-3 with TRBJ2-3, with a weak D call TRBD2 (6 bases). This CDR3 comprises 17 residues. V lost 0 bases to trimming and J lost 2 bases, with 15 bases between them. Germline V gene data show CDR1 as SGHTA and CDR2 as FQGTGA. Written as DNA, the CDR3 is TGTGCCAGCAGCTTAACGGGGACTGGGGCCTCCACAGATACGCAGTATTTT. This translates into CASSLTGTGASTDTQYF.

The chain couples TRBV7-8 to TRBJ1-2; 8 bases match TRBD1. V trimming: 1 base; J trimming: 2 bases; junction bases outside the gene matches: 9. Looked up from germline, CDR1 is SGHVS and CDR2 is FQNEAQ. This CDR3 has 17 residues. CDR3 sequence reads: CASSLVGQGTYNYGYTF. The CDR3 nucleotides read TGTGCCAGCAGCTTAGTCGGACAGGGAACGTACAACTATGGCTACACCTTC.

This clone was found once. The rearrangement uses TRBV6-5 and TRBJ2-7, with 7 bases that match TRBD1. Germline loops: CDR1 MNHEY, CDR2 SVGAGI. This CDR3 comprises 13 residues. Trimming at V came to 7 bases and at J to 2 bases, leaving 5 bases not matched to a gene. In nucleotides, the CDR3 is TGTGCCAGCACAGGGGACAGACCCTACGAGCAGTACGTC. Its protein is CASTGDRPYEQYV.

The chain couples TRBV11-2 to TRBJ2-7; possibly TRBD2 for D (5 bases). V was pared by 5 bases and J by 7 bases, with 15 bases between. The germline gives CDR1 SGHAT, CDR2 FQNNGV. CDR3 length: 13 amino acids. CDR3 region: CASSRERLGEQYF. DNA of the CDR3: TGTGCCAGCAGCCGGGAAAGGCTGGGGGAGCAGTACTTC.

The CDR3 nucleotides are TGTGCCAGCTCACTGGGTCAGTGGGCAGATGCCTACGAGCAGTACTTC. It yields the protein CASSLGQWADAYEQYF. The chain uses TRBV18 and TRBJ2-7; the D is unclear. CDR1 is KGHSH and CDR2 is LQKENI in the germline V gene. V lost 4 bases and J lost 2, with 18 bases in between. The CDR3 runs 16 residues.

This clone was seen only once. CDR3 DNA: TGTGCCACCTCGGGGTCCCAAGAGACCCAGTACTTC. Protein product: CATSGSQETQYF. V usage is TRBV2 and J usage is TRBJ2-5; D is possibly TRBD2 (5 bases). The germline V gene has CDR1 SNHLY and CDR2 FYNNEI. Trimming cost V 10 bases and J 1 base, with 10 bases left between them. This CDR3 is 12 amino acids long.

The chain carries TRBV9 and TRBJ1-2, with TRBD1 identical over 10 bases. Per the germline V gene, CDR1 is SGDLS and CDR2 is YYNGEE. The V gene end was trimmed by 1 base and the J gene end by 7 bases; junction bases not matched to a gene: 10. The CDR3 sequence is 16 residues long. The CDR3 DNA follows: TGTGCCAGCAGCGTATGGGGACAGGGGAGGTTAGGTGGCTACACCTTC. Translating it yields CASSVWGQGRLGGYTF.

J is TRBJ1-1 and V is TRBV5-1; the D is unclear. The germline gives CDR1 SGHRS, CDR2 YFSETQ. This CDR3 region has 13 residues. The V end lost 5 bases, the J end lost 3 bases, and 11 bases lay between the germline ends. DNA of the CDR3: TGCGCCAGCAGGATCAGTCCTGACACTGAAGCTTTCTTT. This gives the protein CASRISPDTEAFF.

The chain couples TRBV24-1 to TRBJ2-7, with D tentatively TRBD2 (6 bases). Trimming removed 3 bases from V and 9 bases from J, with 14 bases in between. The CDR3 runs to 13 residues. CDR1 is KGHDR, CDR2 SFDVKD, per germline. The CDR3 sequence is CATSDGLGGTQYF. CDR3 in DNA: TGTGCCACCAGTGATGGATTGGGGGGAACGCAGTACTTC.

CDR3 nucleotide sequence: TGCGCCAGCAGCCATCCCTCAGGGGGGAGGACTGAAGCTTTCTTT. As protein: CASSHPSGGRTEAFF. V usage is TRBV4-1 and J usage is TRBJ1-1; 7 bases map to TRBD1. The CDR3 totals 15 residues. Germline values: CDR1 MGHRA, CDR2 YSYEKL. V shed 3 bases and J 5 bases; nucleotides not matched to a gene: 9.

In its sample, this clone was seen a few times. This chain connects TRBV27 to TRBJ1-2; D is uncertain. The CDR3 length is 13 residues. The V end lost 7 bases, the J end lost 4 bases, and 13 bases lay between the germline ends. The V gene's germline CDR1 is MNHEY and CDR2 SMNVEV (reference sequence). This chain's CDR3 is CASTLGVGYGYTF. The CDR3 coding sequence is TGTGCCAGCACCCTGGGCGTGGGCTATGGCTACACCTTC.

This clone has only one observation. The gene calls are TRBV14 and TRBJ1-4; TRBD1 might be the D (5 bases). Germline V CDR1 and CDR2: SGHDN, FVKESK. The CDR3 covers 14 residues. Deletions cut 5 bases from V and 10 bases from J, with 17 bases between. CDR3 sequence (DNA): TGTGCCAGCAGCTTGGGGTCAGGGATCGGAAAACTGTTTTTT. This translates into CASSLGSGIGKLFF.

CDR3 sequence: CAISVLGAANTEAFF. The CDR3 DNA reads TGTGCCATCAGTGTTTTGGGGGCAGCGAACACTGAAGCTTTCTTT. The chain couples TRBV10-3 to TRBJ1-1, with a tentative D call TRBD1 (6 bases). V lost 4 bases and J lost 1, with 13 bases in between. This CDR3 has 15 amino acids. CDR1 ENHRY and CDR2 SYGVKD come from the germline V gene.